These 9 T cell receptor beta chains were sequenced from one sample in a study of T cells in Graves' hyperthyroidism and ophthalmopathy. Template material for amplifying TCR beta CDR3 regions consisted of RNA transcripts. The TCR CDR3 first-round RT-PCR relied on the HTBI primer set. TCRdb processed the multiplex PCR reads anew with MiXCR; each CDR3 protein has one entry. Seen here are approximately 620,000 distinct CDR3 sequences, 16% observed once, and the top ten hold less than 3.5%. Material: blood. The receptor set was obtained from a woman between 40 and 50 years old with Graves' ophthalmopathy.

This clonotype was detected ten times or more. The chain employs TRBV30 and TRBJ2-1; tentative D call: TRBD2 (6 bases). Germline assignment: CDR1 GTSNPN and CDR2 SVGIG (reference sequence). CDR3 length: 14 amino acids. V lost 5 bases and J lost 1, with 12 bases in between. Here the CDR3 DNA reads TGTGCCTGGGGGGCGGGAAGGTCCTACAATGAGCAGTTCTTC. Its translation is CAWGAGRSYNEQFF.

This clonotype appeared many times. This chain uses TRBV15 with TRBJ2-5; TRBD1 agrees at 12 bases. Trimming took 0 bases from V and 5 from J; bases not matched to a gene: 19. Germline V CDR1 and CDR2: LNHNV, YYDKDF (reference sequence). The CDR3 consists of 21 residues. The CDR3 spells CATSRDPPNAAGQGARETQYF. CDR3 nucleotides: TGTGCCACCAGCAGAGATCCCCCCAATGCGGCGGGACAGGGGGCGAGGGAGACCCAGTACTTC. Together with reference TRBV15 and TRBJ2-5, the CDR3 gives the full variable domain: DAMVIQNPRYQVTQFGKPVTLSCSQTLNHNVMYWYQQKSSQAPKLLFHYYDKDFNNEADTPDNFQSRRPNTSFCFLDIRSPGLGDTAMYLCATSRDPPNAAGQGARETQYFGPGTRLLVL.

This clonotype was seen a single time. This sequence may be a read error, since a much larger clone differs from it by one base. The chain couples TRBV9 to TRBJ2-7, with 8 bases aligning to TRBD1. This CDR3 comprises 14 residues. The V gene end was trimmed by 3 bases and the J gene end by 0 bases; junction bases not matched to a gene: 2. CDR1 SGDLS and CDR2 YYNGEE come from the germline V gene. CDR3 coding DNA: TGTGCCAGCAGCGCGACAGGGGTCTCCTACGAGCAGTACTTC. Translated, it gives CASSATGVSYEQYF.

The sample holds many counts of this clonotype. The chain carries TRBV27 and TRBJ2-5, with D unclear. This CDR3 is built from 16 residues. Between the trimmed V and J ends, which lost 0 bases and 0 bases, there was a span of 11 bases. Germline lookup yields CDR1 MNHEY and CDR2 SMNVEV (reference sequence). CDR3 region: CASSLSFNIYQETQYF. CDR3 coding DNA: TGTGCCAGCAGTTTATCTTTTAATATATACCAAGAGACCCAGTACTTC.

This clonotype was found many times. Written as DNA, the CDR3 is TGTGCCAGCAGTGAAGCGCTGGGTGGAGGGGGCGCTTTCAATGAGCAGTTCTTC. This gives the protein CASSEALGGGGAFNEQFF. V gene TRBV2 combines with J gene TRBJ2-1; D is possibly TRBD1 (7 bases). CDR3 length: 18 amino acids. The germline gives CDR1 SNHLY, CDR2 FYNNEI. With 0 bases removed from V and 6 bases from J, the gap between germline ends came to 21 bases.

This clonotype was counted many times. The V gene is TRBV7-9, the J gene TRBJ2-5, with 9 bases lining up with TRBD2. Germline loops: CDR1 SEHNR, CDR2 FQNEAQ (reference sequence). Germline trimming cut 2 bases from V and 1 base from J; bases unmatched to any gene: 2. The CDR3 length is 15 residues. CDR3 in amino acids: CASSLTAGGQETQYF. The CDR3 nucleotides are TGTGCCAGCAGCTTAACAGCGGGGGGCCAAGAGACCCAGTACTTC.

This clonotype was detected only a few times. The chain recombines TRBV27 with TRBJ1-1; D not certain. Germline V gives CDR1 MNHEY, CDR2 SMNVEV (reference sequence). This CDR3 has 13 residues. Trimming took 3 bases from V and 2 from J, leaving 7 bases between them. The CDR3 loop is CASSFRINTEAFF. As DNA, the CDR3 is TGTGCCAGCAGTTTTAGGATAAACACTGAAGCTTTCTTT.

In its sample, this clonotype was seen many times. This chain links TRBV7-2 with TRBJ1-2, with a weak D call TRBD1 (5 bases). This CDR3 contains 15 residues. Between the trimmed V and J ends, which lost 0 bases and 2 bases, there was a span of 10 bases. Per germline, CDR1 SGHTA and CDR2 FQGNSA. The DNA for the CDR3 is TGTGCCAGCAGCTTAGCAGGGGACTTGAACTATGGCTACACCTTC. It is translated as CASSLAGDLNYGYTF.

The V call is TRBV19, the J call TRBJ1-5; D gene unclear. CDR3 length equals 15 residues. From germline, CDR1 is LNHDA and CDR2 SQIVND (reference sequence). The germline V and J ends were trimmed by 3 bases and 6 bases, with 15 bases remaining between them. CDR3 residues: CASSISGQDGQPQHF. The CDR3 DNA sequence: TGTGCCAGTAGTATCTCGGGTCAAGACGGTCAGCCCCAGCATTTT.